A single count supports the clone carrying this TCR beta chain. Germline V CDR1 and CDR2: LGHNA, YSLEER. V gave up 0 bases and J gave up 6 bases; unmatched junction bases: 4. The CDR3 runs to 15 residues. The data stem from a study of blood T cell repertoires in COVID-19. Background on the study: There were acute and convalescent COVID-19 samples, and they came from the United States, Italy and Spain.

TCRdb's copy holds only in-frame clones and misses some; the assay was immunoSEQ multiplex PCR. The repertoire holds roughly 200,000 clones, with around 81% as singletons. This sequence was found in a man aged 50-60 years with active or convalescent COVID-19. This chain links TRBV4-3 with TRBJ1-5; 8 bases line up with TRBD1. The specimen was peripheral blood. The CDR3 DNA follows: TGCGCCAGCAGCCAAGACAGGGGGCACGGTCAGCCCCAGCATTTT. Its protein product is CASSQDRGHGQPQHF.